A single sample gave rise to the 28 T cell receptor beta chains below, sequenced in a study of blood T cell repertoires in COVID-19. Produced via immunoSEQ multiplex PCR; TCRdb's table is partial and in-frame only. The table shows hundreds of thousands of clones, with roughly 89% occurring only once. Specimen: peripheral blood. All receptors derive from a woman in her 30s with active or convalescent COVID-19.

The chain has TRBV7-2 and TRBJ1-1; TRBD1 matches 7 bases. J was trimmed by 1 base and V by 5 bases; bases with no gene match: 10. The CDR3 covers 16 residues. Germline V CDR1 and CDR2: SGHTA, FQGNSA. Here the CDR3 reads CASSPRQGPQNTEAFF. Here the CDR3 DNA reads TGTGCCAGCAGCCCGAGACAGGGACCCCAGAACACTGAAGCTTTCTTT.

The chain links TRBV5-1 to TRBJ2-3, with a possible D match to TRBD1 (6 bases). V was cut by 4 bases and J by 2 bases, with 14 bases left in between. The CDR3 sequence is 15 residues long. Germline CDR1 and CDR2: SGHRS and YFSETQ. CDR3 DNA sequence: TGCGCCAGCAGCGGATGGACAGATTTCACAGATACGCAGTATTTT. It codes for CASSGWTDFTDTQYF. Full variable domain (missing parts from reference TRBV5-1 and TRBJ2-3): KAGVTQTPRYLIKTRGQQVTLSCSPISGHRSVSWYQQTPGQGLQFLFEYFSETQRNKGNFPGRFSGRQFSNSRSEMNVSTLELGDSALYLCASSGWTDFTDTQYFGPGTRLTVL.

The V call is TRBV15, the J call TRBJ1-2; D not certain. Deletions cut 5 bases from V and 8 bases from J, with 15 bases between. CDR1 is LNHNV, CDR2 YYDKDF, per germline (reference sequence). The CDR3 is made up of 13 amino acids. Written as DNA, the CDR3 is TGTGCCACCAGCCCCCGACTAATGGGGGGCTACACCTTC. Protein sequence: CATSPRLMGGYTF.

The chain couples TRBV5-1 to TRBJ2-2; D ambiguous. The CDR3 covers 13 residues. The germline V gene encodes CDR1 SGHRS and CDR2 YFSETQ. V was cut by 3 bases and J by 6 bases, with 9 bases left in between. For the CDR3, the DNA is TGCGCCAGCAGCTCGCGAGCTTCCGGGGAGCTGTTTTTT. Protein product: CASSSRASGELFF. The full variable domain, completed using reference TRBV5-1 and TRBJ2-2, is KAGVTQTPRYLIKTRGQQVTLSCSPISGHRSVSWYQQTPGQGLQFLFEYFSETQRNKGNFPGRFSGRQFSNSRSEMNVSTLELGDSALYLCASSSRASGELFFGEGSRLTVL.

V and J are TRBV29-1 and TRBJ2-7; 8 positions agree with TRBD2. In germline, CDR1 is SQVTM, CDR2 ANQGSEA. V lost 3 bases to trimming and J lost 4 bases; unmatched junction nucleotides: 8. The CDR3 is made up of 14 amino acids. The CDR3 protein is CSVDLGREGYEQYF. DNA of the CDR3: TGCAGCGTTGATTTGGGTCGGGAGGGTTACGAGCAGTACTTC.

The genes are TRBV5-1 and TRBJ1-2; 7 bases agree with TRBD1. This CDR3 is 14 amino acids long. The junction had 7 bases not matched to a gene; V was cut back by 4 bases and J by 4 bases. From germline, CDR1 is SGHRS and CDR2 YFSETQ. The CDR3 DNA reads as TGCGCCAGCAGCCCGGACAGGCCTTCCTATGGCTACACCTTC. Translating gives CASSPDRPSYGYTF.

The chain combines TRBV10-3 with TRBJ2-5; 13 bases fit TRBD2. V gave up 6 bases and J gave up 4 bases; unmatched junction bases: 5. Germline lookup yields CDR1 ENHRY and CDR2 SYGVKD. The CDR3 consists of 15 residues. The CDR3 is CAIRTGLAGTETQYF. The CDR3 DNA sequence: TGTGCCATCAGGACGGGACTAGCGGGAACAGAGACCCAGTACTTC.

J is TRBJ2-7 and V is TRBV19, with D possibly being TRBD1 (6 bases). The V gene's germline CDR1 is LNHDA and CDR2 SQIVND (reference sequence). The CDR3 covers 19 residues. With 3 bases removed from V and 3 bases from J, the gap between germline ends came to 27 bases. The chain's CDR3 is CASSIRIRSGTTQSYEQYF. The CDR3 DNA is TGTGCCAGTAGTATCCGCATAAGATCGGGGACAACTCAGAGCTACGAGCAGTACTTC.

This clone was seen a single time. This chain joins TRBV2 and TRBJ1-1; 8 nucleotides line up with TRBD1. Germline V gene sequence: CDR1 SNHLY, CDR2 FYNNEI. J was trimmed by 4 bases and V by 6 bases; bases with no gene match: 7. The CDR3 runs to 14 residues. CDR3 nucleotides: TGTGCCAGCAGAGGACAGGGCGGCGGCACTGAAGCTTTCTTT. Amino acids: CASRGQGGGTEAFF.

V gene TRBV10-2 combines with J gene TRBJ1-2; weak D call: TRBD1 (5 bases). Trimming cost V 5 bases and J 5 bases, with 12 bases left between them. Germline V gene data show CDR1 as WSHSY and CDR2 as SAAADI. The CDR3 is 13 residues long. Here the CDR3 reads CASSIGEGYGYTF. The CDR3 region has the DNA TGCGCCAGCAGTATTGGGGAGGGGTATGGCTACACCTTC.

The genes are TRBV29-1 and TRBJ1-2; D unclear. The length of the CDR3 is 12 residues. Trimming removed 4 bases from V and 4 bases from J, with 10 bases in between. The germline CDR1 and CDR2 sequences are SQVTM and ANQGSEA. CDR3 loop: CSVVPPSYGYTF. Here the CDR3 DNA reads TGCAGCGTTGTCCCCCCTAGCTATGGCTACACCTTC.

The CDR3 DNA follows: TGTGCCAGCAGCTTTCTCCCCTCTTTGAGGGAGAACACTGAAGCTTTCTTT. Protein sequence: CASSFLPSLRENTEAFF. This rearrangement joins TRBV5-5 to TRBJ1-1; D gene unclear. V lost 2 bases and J lost 1, with 18 bases in between. The CDR3 consists of 17 residues. Germline V gives CDR1 SGHKS, CDR2 YYEKEE (reference sequence).

This clone was recorded only once. The chain uses TRBV5-6 and TRBJ2-3, with no clear D. This CDR3 spans 12 amino acids. Trimming removed 0 bases at V and 4 bases at J, with 3 bases between. The germline V gene has CDR1 SGHDT and CDR2 YYEEEE. This chain's CDR3 is CASSLAADTQYF. The CDR3 coding sequence is TGTGCCAGCAGCTTGGCGGCAGATACGCAGTATTTT.

This clone was counted between two and nine times. This chain joins TRBV15 and TRBJ1-6; 10 bases are a match to TRBD1. V lost 0 bases, J lost 10 bases, and 21 bases stayed unmatched. CDR1 is LNHNV and CDR2 is YYDKDF in the germline V gene (reference sequence). This CDR3 is built from 21 residues. The DNA of the CDR3 is TGTGCCACCAGCAGAGATGACCGGGACAGGGGTAGGGCCGCGCTGCCATCACCCCTCCACTTT. Protein sequence: CATSRDDRDRGRAALPSPLHF.

V gene TRBV25-1 combines with J gene TRBJ1-1; 8 bases fit TRBD1. CDR3 size: 14 residues. V dropped 8 bases and J dropped 1; count of bases not matched to a gene: 6. Germline CDR1 reads MGHDK; CDR2 reads SYGVNS. The CDR3 DNA reads as TGTGCCAGCTGTAAACAGGGGGGGAACACTGAAGCTTTCTTT. Translating gives CASCKQGGNTEAFF.

The J gene is TRBJ2-3, the V gene TRBV5-6; D remains unclear. The CDR3 extends over 14 amino acids. The germline V gene has CDR1 SGHDT and CDR2 YYEEEE. Trimming left V 1 base short and J 0 bases short, with 6 bases between. CDR3 region: CASSLLASTDTQYF. The DNA of the CDR3 is TGTGCCAGCAGCTTGTTGGCTAGCACAGATACGCAGTATTTT.

J is TRBJ1-3 and V is TRBV28, with a tentative D call TRBD1 (5 bases). The CDR3 is 18 amino acids. The germline V gene has CDR1 MDHEN and CDR2 SYDVKM. Between the trimmed V and J ends, which lost 3 bases and 0 bases, there was a span of 18 bases. CDR3 sequence reads: CASSFSLLGHGSGNTIYF. The CDR3 DNA reads TGTGCCAGCAGTTTCTCCCTTTTGGGGCACGGCTCTGGAAACACCATATATTTT.

This chain connects TRBV30 to TRBJ1-3; 8 bases match TRBD1. This CDR3 region has 13 residues. V shed 3 bases and J 2 bases; nucleotides not matched to a gene: 0. Germline V gives CDR1 GTSNPN, CDR2 SVGIG (reference sequence). The CDR3 DNA reads as TGTGCCTGGAGCAGGGGGCCTGGAAACACCATATATTTT. The encoded protein is CAWSRGPGNTIYF.

J is TRBJ2-5 and V is TRBV7-8; 7 bases are a match to TRBD1. CDR1 is SGHVS, CDR2 FQNEAQ, per germline. V lost 3 bases and J lost 3; bases outside the gene matches: 7. The CDR3 is 15 amino acids. CDR3 nucleotide sequence: TGTGCCAGCAGCTTGATCTCCCAGGGGGAAGAGACCCAGTACTTC. This sequence encodes CASSLISQGEETQYF.

The CDR3 coding sequence is TGTGCCAGCAGTGAACAGAACGAAGAGACCCAGTACTTC. It encodes CASSEQNEETQYF. The J gene is TRBJ2-5, the V gene TRBV25-1, with unresolved D. The germline gives CDR1 MGHDK, CDR2 SYGVNS. This CDR3 region has 13 residues. The V end lost 2 bases, the J end lost 3 bases, and 7 bases lay between the germline ends.

This chain connects TRBV21-1 to TRBJ2-3; the table's D gene call, TRBD2, was not cross checked with the DNA. TRBV21-1 is described as a pseudogene. There are 16 residues in the CDR3. CDR3 in amino acids: CASSPFRRGSTDTQYF. The CDR3 DNA reads as TGTGCCAGCAGCCCATTTCGGCGGGGTAGCACAGATACGCAGTATTTT.

The chain combines TRBV6-1 with TRBJ2-1; the match to TRBD2 covers 10 bases. Germline CDR1 and CDR2: MNHNS and SASEGT. CDR3 length: 16 amino acids. The junction had 14 bases not matched to a gene; V was cut back by 3 bases and J by 12 bases. The CDR3 protein is CASSDRWTSGNNGQFF. In DNA, the CDR3 is TGTGCCAGCAGTGATAGGTGGACTAGCGGTAACAACGGGCAGTTCTTC.

The J gene is TRBJ2-5, the V gene TRBV7-9, with D uncertain. This CDR3 region has 13 residues. The V end was cut by 1 base, the J end by 3 bases, with 6 bases between. CDR1 and CDR2 from the germline V gene are SEHNR and FQNEAQ (reference sequence). The CDR3 DNA reads TGTGCCAGCAGCTTAGGGGCAGAAGAGACCCAGTACTTC. Protein: CASSLGAEETQYF.

The V gene is TRBV6-5, the J gene TRBJ2-3; 8 bases fit TRBD2. This CDR3 is 14 amino acids long. The V and J ends lost 7 bases and 0 bases, in that order; junction bases with no gene match: 3. CDR1 and CDR2 from the germline V gene are MNHEY and SVGAGI. The CDR3 reads CASKVAGSTDTQYF. The CDR3 nucleotides read TGTGCCAGCAAAGTAGCGGGGAGCACAGATACGCAGTATTTT.

The chain has TRBV9 and TRBJ2-7; no definite D call. Germline values: CDR1 SGDLS, CDR2 YYNGEE. There are 14 residues in the CDR3. Between the trimmed V and J ends, which lost 3 bases and 1 base, there was a span of 11 bases. In DNA, the CDR3 is TGTGCCAGCAGCGGAAGCTCGGAGTCCTACGAGCAGTACTTC. This sequence encodes CASSGSSESYEQYF. The full variable domain, its missing parts supplied by reference TRBV9 and TRBJ2-7, is DSGVTQTPKHLITATGQRVTLRCSPRSGDLSVYWYQQSLDQGLQFLIQYYNGEERAKGNILERFSAQQFPDLHSELNLSSLELGDSALYFCASSGSSESYEQYFGPGTRLTVT.

In regard to this clone: Other DNA sequences in the sample encode the same CDR3. This chain links TRBV6-5 with TRBJ1-1; D possibly corresponds to TRBD1 (6 bases). The CDR3 is 13 residues long. V was shortened by 6 bases and J by 1 base, with 9 bases between the two germline ends. In germline, CDR1 is MNHEY, CDR2 SVGAGI. The CDR3 loop is CASRETGNTEAFF. In DNA, the CDR3 is TGTGCCAGCAGGGAGACAGGGAACACTGAAGCTTTCTTT.

The gene calls are TRBV25-1 and TRBJ1-3; the match to TRBD1 covers 7 bases. The CDR3 sequence is 16 residues long. Germline V CDR1 and CDR2: MGHDK, SYGVNS. V was clipped by 4 bases and J by 0 bases; unmatched bases: 6. CDR3 sequence: CASSGGTVSSGNTIYF. Written as DNA, the CDR3 is TGTGCCAGCAGTGGCGGGACAGTGAGCTCTGGAAACACCATATATTTT.

This chain uses TRBV19 with TRBJ1-1; 9 bases are a match to TRBD1. V trimming: 4 bases; J trimming: 1 base; junction bases outside the gene matches: 4. The CDR3 runs to 15 residues. The germline V gene has CDR1 LNHDA and CDR2 SQIVND (reference sequence). The CDR3 loop reads CASSSNRGRNTEAFF. The CDR3, as DNA: TGTGCCAGTAGTAGTAACAGGGGGCGGAACACTGAAGCTTTCTTT.